One T cell receptor beta chain is described in this entry. Looked up from germline, CDR1 is MGHDK and CDR2 is SYGVNS. V lost 3 bases and J lost 5; bases outside the gene matches: 8. This CDR3 is built from 17 residues. This record comes from a study of blood T cells in healthy people across ages. PCR was performed a second time for about 6 to 12 cycles using a sample-barcoded 5' primer and a J-beta primer mix. Carrying 12 random nucleotides, a template-switch adaptor labeled each individual cDNA molecule. TCRdb redid the calling of the 5' RACE reads with MiXCR, one entry per CDR3 protein. The table has over 600,000 distinct CDR3 sequences, around 45% seen once.

The TCR comes from a man aged 80 or over in good health. V gene TRBV25-1 combines with J gene TRBJ2-2; 11 nucleotides agree with TRBD1. Sequences were obtained from blood. The CDR3 DNA follows: TGTGCCAGCAGTGATTATCGGGACAGGGGGGTTACCGGGGAGCTGTTTTTT. Amino acid sequence: CASSDYRDRGVTGELFF.